This T cell receptor beta chain was sequenced in a study of regulatory T cells in long-lasting Graves disease. The overall study: Graves' patients who were just diagnosed had used antithyroid drugs for under 3 months.

Relying on iRepertoire HTBI primers and Arm-PCR of CDR3 regions, the team built TCR beta libraries. TCRdb re-called the multiplex PCR reads through MiXCR, storing one row per CDR3 protein. Altogether under 450,000 distinct CDR3 sequences are present, about an eighth being singletons, with the ten largest covering approximately 17%. Time point reported: newly diagnosed GD, antithyroid drugs for less than 3 months. PBMCs were the source of the RNA used for TCR sequencing. This clonotype was found many times. With 11 bases removed from V and 10 bases from J, the gap between germline ends came to 20 bases. This CDR3 region has 12 residues. CDR1 is ENHRY, CDR2 SYGVKD, per germline. These data were also filed under a second study, of T cells in Graves' hyperthyroidism and ophthalmopathy.

The receptor was isolated from a woman aged 18-35 years with Graves disease. V usage is TRBV10-3 and J usage is TRBJ1-1, with D hard to call. The sample in question was peripheral blood mononuclear cells (PBMCs), obtained at new diagnosis, from a patient treated with antithyroid drugs. CDR3 sequence reads: CAPKPFFAPAFF. The CDR3, as DNA: TGTGCCCCCAAGCCCTTTTTTGCCCCAGCTTTCTTT.